Below, 20 T cell receptor beta chains from the same sample are listed, as sequenced in a study of blood T cell repertoires in COVID-19. This table comes from immunoSEQ multiplex PCR, and its TCRdb copy is limited to in-frame clones, with some not included. The sample carries hundreds of thousands of clones, around 82% recorded once. The sequencing input was peripheral blood. The receptors derive from a human donor in a cohort sampled during active COVID-19.

This chain uses TRBV28 with TRBJ1-4; D is unresolved. In germline, CDR1 is MDHEN, CDR2 SYDVKM. The CDR3 consists of 12 residues. V was clipped by 5 bases and J by 7 bases, with 8 bases between them. CDR3 sequence (DNA): TGTGCCAGCAGTGGTTATAGTGAAAAACTGTTTTTT. As protein: CASSGYSEKLFF.

V usage is TRBV2 and J usage is TRBJ2-1; TRBD1 aligns across 9 bases. With 8 bases clipped from V and 5 bases from J, the junction kept 10 bases outside the gene matches. The CDR3 spans 15 residues. CDR1 is SNHLY and CDR2 is FYNNEI in the germline V gene. The CDR3 region is CASVEQGATNNEQFF. DNA for the CDR3: TGTGCCAGCGTTGAACAGGGGGCGACGAACAATGAGCAGTTCTTC. Full variable domain (rest looked up from reference TRBV2 and TRBJ2-1): EPEVTQTPSHQVTQMGQEVILRCVPISNHLYFYWYRQILGQKVEFLVSFYNNEISEKSEIFDDQFSVERPDGSNFTLKIRSTKLEDSAMYFCASVEQGATNNEQFFGPGTRLTVL.

The V gene is TRBV19, the J gene TRBJ2-5; TRBD2 aligns across 9 bases. J was trimmed by 5 bases and V by 1 base; bases with no gene match: 5. Germline V gene data show CDR1 as LNHDA and CDR2 as SQIVND (reference sequence). This CDR3 region has 15 residues. CDR3 coding DNA: TGTGCCAGTAGTATAGGCGGGAGGGCGGGGGAGACCCAGTACTTC. Amino acid sequence: CASSIGGRAGETQYF.

The gene calls are TRBV27 and TRBJ2-6; D is uncertain. The V end was cut by 2 bases, the J end by 4 bases, with 15 bases between. In germline, CDR1 is MNHEY, CDR2 SMNVEV (reference sequence). This CDR3 has 17 amino acids. CDR3 loop: CASSLRRHFSGANVLTF. The CDR3 DNA sequence: TGTGCCAGCAGTTTACGTCGTCACTTCTCCGGGGCCAACGTCCTGACTTTC.

As for this clone: The junction departs from germline at one end; a sequencing error may be responsible. The chain carries TRBV6-5 and TRBJ2-5, with D tentatively TRBD2 (5 bases). The CDR3 length is 13 residues. In germline, CDR1 is MNHEY, CDR2 SVGAGI. The CDR3 DNA is TGTGCCAGCAGATACTCCCCGGGGGAGACCCAGTACTTC. Protein sequence: CASRYSPGETQYF.

The genes are TRBV24-1 and TRBJ2-3; D might be TRBD2 (7 bases). Deletions cut 3 bases from V and 7 bases from J, with 19 bases between. CDR3 length equals 16 residues. The germline CDR1 and CDR2 sequences are KGHDR and SFDVKD. The CDR3 loop reads CATSDQGGGPINTQYF. Written as DNA, the CDR3 is TGTGCCACCAGTGATCAAGGGGGGGGGCCCATCAATACGCAGTATTTT.

The chain is built from TRBV18 and TRBJ1-1; 10 bases align to TRBD1. CDR1 is KGHSH and CDR2 is LQKENI in the germline V gene. This CDR3 contains 15 residues. V gave up 1 base and J gave up 6 bases; unmatched junction bases: 5. The CDR3 nucleotides are TGTGCCAGCTCACCACAGCCGGGACAGGGGTCTGAAGCTTTCTTT. It is translated as CASSPQPGQGSEAFF.

This clone has just a few counts. This chain links TRBV10-2 with TRBJ1-2, with TRBD1 as a possible D gene (5 bases). The V end was cut by 5 bases, the J end by 8 bases, with 12 bases between. The CDR3 is 12 residues long. Germline V CDR1 and CDR2: WSHSY, SAAADI. The CDR3 reads CASSSGIEGYTF. The CDR3 nucleotides are TGCGCCAGCAGTTCAGGGATAGAAGGCTACACCTTC.

The chain combines TRBV2 with TRBJ2-2; 7 nucleotides agree with TRBD1. Germline CDR1 and CDR2: SNHLY and FYNNEI. The CDR3 covers 15 residues. With 7 bases clipped from V and 0 bases from J, the junction kept 5 bases outside the gene matches. CDR3 sequence: CASKIGGPNTGELFF. For the CDR3, the DNA is TGTGCCAGCAAAATAGGGGGCCCGAACACCGGGGAGCTGTTTTTT.

This chain connects TRBV28 to TRBJ1-5, with D maybe TRBD1 (5 bases). The length of the CDR3 is 14 residues. V was cut by 7 bases and J by 1 base, with 11 bases left in between. The germline gives CDR1 MDHEN, CDR2 SYDVKM. The CDR3 DNA reads as TGTGCCAGCAATGGGGGGACGAGCAATCAGCCCCAGCATTTT. Its translation is CASNGGTSNQPQHF.

J is TRBJ2-3 and V is TRBV12-5, with D perhaps matching TRBD2 (6 bases). There are 15 residues in the CDR3. V dropped 7 bases and J dropped 5 bases, with 19 bases sitting between them. Germline lookup yields CDR1 LGHNT and CDR2 FRNRAP. CDR3 bases: TGTGCTAGTGCCGAGGCGGGGTTTCCTCTAGATACGCAGTATTTT. Amino acid sequence: CASAEAGFPLDTQYF.

The V gene is TRBV7-3, the J gene TRBJ1-1; 8 nucleotides match TRBD1. This CDR3 spans 15 amino acids. CDR1 SGHTA and CDR2 FQGTGA come from the germline V gene. Trimming took 5 bases from V and 5 from J; bases not matched to a gene: 10. The CDR3 DNA follows: TGTGCCAGCAGCCTCCAGGGGGCGCTAGGGACTGAAGCTTTCTTT. It specifies CASSLQGALGTEAFF.

V usage is TRBV28 and J usage is TRBJ2-7; D is perhaps TRBD1 (6 bases). CDR3 length: 15 residues. Trimming removed 5 bases at V and 3 bases at J, with 17 bases between. Per germline, CDR1 MDHEN and CDR2 SYDVKM. CDR3 bases: TGTGCCAGCAGTGACAGGACCCCTCCCGACTACGAGCAGTACTTC. It encodes CASSDRTPPDYEQYF.

V gene TRBV28 combines with J gene TRBJ1-6; possible D gene TRBD1, 5 bases. The CDR3 contains 15 residues. The V end lost 3 bases, the J end lost 3 bases, and 9 bases lay between the germline ends. The germline CDR1 and CDR2 sequences are MDHEN and SYDVKM. This CDR3 reads CASSFGRVYNSPLHF. CDR3 nucleotide sequence: TGTGCCAGCAGTTTCGGCAGGGTCTATAATTCACCCCTCCACTTT.

The chain recombines TRBV2 with TRBJ1-6; no clear D gene. The length of the CDR3 is 16 residues. V dropped 2 bases and J dropped 3 bases, with 11 bases sitting between them. Germline lookup yields CDR1 SNHLY and CDR2 FYNNEI. The CDR3 is CASSERGHGYNSPLHF. As DNA, the CDR3 is TGTGCCAGCAGTGAACGAGGGCACGGCTATAATTCACCCCTCCACTTT.

V usage is TRBV2 and J usage is TRBJ2-3; D perhaps matches TRBD2 (5 bases). The CDR3 spans 16 residues. The germline V gene encodes CDR1 SNHLY and CDR2 FYNNEI. Trimming stripped 2 bases from V and 4 bases from J, with 16 bases between. Here the CDR3 reads CASSETVGETADTQYF. The CDR3 bases are TGTGCCAGCAGTGAAACGGTGGGAGAGACCGCAGATACGCAGTATTTT.

The chain uses TRBV19 and TRBJ2-2; 7 bases map to TRBD1. V gave up 4 bases and J gave up 3 bases; unmatched junction bases: 5. The CDR3 has 15 residues. Germline V gene lookup returns CDR1 LNHDA and CDR2 SQIVND (reference sequence). The DNA for the CDR3 is TGTGCCAGTAGTAGCAGTACAGGGGACACCGGGGAGCTGTTTTTT. Translation: CASSSSTGDTGELFF.

This clone was detected once. The rearrangement uses TRBV5-1 and TRBJ2-1, with 11 positions matching TRBD2. Looked up from germline, CDR1 is SGHRS and CDR2 is YFSETQ. The CDR3 consists of 15 residues. Trimming removed 6 bases from V and 4 bases from J; junction bases left unmatched: 6. DNA of the CDR3: TGCGCCAGCATCCCCGGGACTAGCGGTTACAATGAGCAGTTCTTC. Encoded protein: CASIPGTSGYNEQFF.

CDR3 sequence: CASSFGGTYNEQFF. DNA of the CDR3: TGTGCCAGTAGTTTCGGGGGGACCTACAATGAGCAGTTCTTC. V gene TRBV19 combines with J gene TRBJ2-1; 7 bases are shared with TRBD2. CDR3 size: 14 residues. Germline-derived CDR1 and CDR2 are LNHDA and SQIVND (reference sequence). The junction had 3 bases not matched to a gene; V was cut back by 5 bases and J by 2 bases.

The chain employs TRBV20-1 and TRBJ1-4; D perhaps matches TRBD1 (5 bases). In germline, CDR1 is DFQATT, CDR2 SNEGSKA (reference sequence). V was trimmed by 3 bases and J by 4 bases, leaving 18 bases between them. CDR3 size: 16 residues. For the CDR3, the DNA is TGCAGTGCTAGTCAAGTAAGGGGAGGGATTAATGAAAAACTGTTTTTT. Translation: CSASQVRGGINEKLFF.